This is a list of T cell receptor beta chains from one sample in a study of T cell responses to AZD1222 COVID-19 vaccine. The repertoire was sequenced with immunoSEQ multiplex PCR; TCRdb's copy has only in-frame clones and lacks some. The table lists around 110,000 clones, 80% to 95% of them singletons. Sequencing used peripheral blood, obtained 28 days after the second AZD1222 dose. These receptors all stem from an adult who received the AZD1222 COVID-19 vaccine. Each CDR3 is given with its conserved first and last residue. D genes are given only for firm matches.

V	D	J	DNA	CDR3
TRBV6-2/TRBV6-3	TRBD2	TRBJ2-1	TGTGCCAGCAGTTACCTCCTAGCGGGTGCTTTTGAGCAGTTCTTC	CASSYLLAGAFEQFF
TRBV7-2	NA	TRBJ1-1	TGTGCCAGCACCCTCCAGGGGAACACTGAAGCTTTCTTT	CASTLQGNTEAFF
TRBV19	NA	TRBJ1-4	TGTGCCAGTAGTATACAACGTTTTGAAAAACTGTTTTTT	CASSIQRFEKLFF
TRBV5-6	NA	TRBJ2-6	TGTGCCAGCAGCTTCCGAGGAGGTGGGGCCAACGTCCTGACTTTC	CASSFRGGGANVLTF
TRBV11-3	NA	TRBJ1-2	TGTGCCAGCAGCCATTTATATCTTAAGACAGAGCATGGCTACACCTTC	CASSHLYLKTEHGYTF
TRBV7-2	NA	TRBJ2-2	TGTGCCAGCAGCTTAGGACGGAGGGGCGCAAACACCGGGGAGCTGTTTTTT	CASSLGRRGANTGELFF
TRBV5-1	NA	TRBJ1-6	TGCGCCAGCAGCTTGACCAGGGATTCACCCCTCCACTTT	CASSLTRDSPLHF
TRBV25-1	NA	TRBJ1-6	TGTGCCAGTAAGCCGTCAGCGATTTCACCCCTCCACTTT	CASKPSAISPLHF
TRBV14	TRBD2	TRBJ2-7	TGTGCCAGCAGCCGCCGGGACTACTACGAGCGGCAGTACTTC	CASSRRDYYERQYF
TRBV18	NA	TRBJ1-5	TGTGCCAGCTCACCAGGTAGTCGAGAAAATCAGCCCCAGCATTTT	CASSPGSRENQPQHF
TRBV5-4	NA	TRBJ1-2	TGTGCCAGCAGCCCCGGCGGCCAGCCCAACTATGGCTACACCTTC	CASSPGGQPNYGYTF
TRBV30	NA	TRBJ1-3	TGTGCCTCGACTCGGGCCGGAAACACCATATATTTT	CASTRAGNTIYF
TRBV2	NA	TRBJ1-5	TGTGCCAGCAGTGGTTCCATCACAGGGAGCAATCAGCCCCAGCATTTT	CASSGSITGSNQPQHF
TRBV11-2	NA	TRBJ2-2	TGTGCCAGCAGCCCGGGGCGGCGGTGGAACACCGGGGAGCTGTTTTTT	CASSPGRRWNTGELFF
TRBV7-3	TRBD2	TRBJ2-2	TGTGCCAGCAGCTTCCCCGGGCGCGGGAGCGAAACCGGGGAGCTGTTTTTT	CASSFPGRGSETGELFF
TRBV5-4	TRBD1	TRBJ1-1	TGTGCCAGCAGCCCCCAGCCCGGACAGGGGGCGATTGGCACTGAAGCTTTCTTT	CASSPQPGQGAIGTEAFF